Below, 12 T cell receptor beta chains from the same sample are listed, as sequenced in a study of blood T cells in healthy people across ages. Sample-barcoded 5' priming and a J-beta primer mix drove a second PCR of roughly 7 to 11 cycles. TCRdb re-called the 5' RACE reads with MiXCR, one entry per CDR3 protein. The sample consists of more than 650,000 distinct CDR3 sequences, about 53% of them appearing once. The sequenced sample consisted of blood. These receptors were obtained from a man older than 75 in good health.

The CDR3 nucleotides read TGCAGCGTTGAAGCGGGGTCGAACATTCAGTACTTC. Translating gives CSVEAGSNIQYF. This chain uses TRBV29-1 with TRBJ2-4; weak D call: TRBD2 (5 bases). The V gene's germline CDR1 is SQVTM and CDR2 ANQGSEA. Trimming pared 1 base from V and 7 bases from J, leaving 8 bases between. The CDR3 has 12 amino acids.

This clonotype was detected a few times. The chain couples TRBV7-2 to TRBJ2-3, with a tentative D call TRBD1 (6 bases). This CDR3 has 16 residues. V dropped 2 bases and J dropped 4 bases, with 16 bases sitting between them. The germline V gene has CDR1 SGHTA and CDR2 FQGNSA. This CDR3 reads CASSLNVGAGADTQYF. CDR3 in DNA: TGTGCCAGCAGCTTAAACGTGGGAGCAGGGGCAGATACGCAGTATTTT.

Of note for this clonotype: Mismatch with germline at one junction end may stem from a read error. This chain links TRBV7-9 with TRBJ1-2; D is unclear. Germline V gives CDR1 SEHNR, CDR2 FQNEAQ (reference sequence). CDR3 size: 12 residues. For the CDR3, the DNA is TGTTCCAGCAGCTTATCGATGGAAGGCTACACCTTC. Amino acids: CSSSLSMEGYTF.

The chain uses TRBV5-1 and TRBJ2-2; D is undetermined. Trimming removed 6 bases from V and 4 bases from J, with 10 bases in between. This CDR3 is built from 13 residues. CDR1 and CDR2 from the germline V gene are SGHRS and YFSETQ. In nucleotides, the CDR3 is TGCGCCAGCATGGAAGGTATCACCGGGGAGCTGTTTTTT. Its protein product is CASMEGITGELFF.

The CDR3 DNA reads TGCGCCAGCAGCTTGGGACACAGAAACTCTGGGGCCAACGTCCTGACTTTC. Amino acids: CASSLGHRNSGANVLTF. The chain joins TRBV5-1 to TRBJ2-6; no firm D call. This CDR3 spans 17 amino acids. Trimming stripped 0 bases from V and 0 bases from J, with 10 bases between. CDR1 is SGHRS and CDR2 is YFSETQ in the germline V gene.

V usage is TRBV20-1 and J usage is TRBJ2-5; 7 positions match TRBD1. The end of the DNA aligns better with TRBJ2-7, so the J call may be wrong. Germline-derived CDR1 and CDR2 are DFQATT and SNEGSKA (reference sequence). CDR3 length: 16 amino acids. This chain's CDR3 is CSARDPGTVLLYEQYF. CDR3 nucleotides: TGCAGTGCTAGAGATCCCGGGACAGTGCTTCTTTACGAGCAGTACTTC.

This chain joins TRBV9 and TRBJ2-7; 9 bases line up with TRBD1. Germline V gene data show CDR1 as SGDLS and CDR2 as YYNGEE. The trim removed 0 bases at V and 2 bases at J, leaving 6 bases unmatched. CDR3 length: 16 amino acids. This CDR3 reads CASSVAGQGGTYEQYF. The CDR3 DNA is TGTGCCAGCAGCGTAGCGGGACAGGGTGGAACCTACGAGCAGTACTTC.

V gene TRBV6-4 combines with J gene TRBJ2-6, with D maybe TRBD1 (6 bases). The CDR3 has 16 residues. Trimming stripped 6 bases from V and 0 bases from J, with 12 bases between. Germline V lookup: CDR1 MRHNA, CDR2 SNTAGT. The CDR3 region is CASSKTGSSGANVLTF. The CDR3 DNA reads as TGTGCCAGCAGCAAAACAGGGAGCTCTGGGGCCAACGTCCTGACTTTC.

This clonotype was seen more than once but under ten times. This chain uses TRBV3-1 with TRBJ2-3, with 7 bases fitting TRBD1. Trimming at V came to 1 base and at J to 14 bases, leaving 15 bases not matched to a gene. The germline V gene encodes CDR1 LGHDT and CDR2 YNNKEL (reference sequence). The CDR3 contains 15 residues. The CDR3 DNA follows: TGTGCCAGCAGCCAAGGTGCAGGGGGTGACAGATACGCGTATTTT. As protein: CASSQGAGGDRYAYF.

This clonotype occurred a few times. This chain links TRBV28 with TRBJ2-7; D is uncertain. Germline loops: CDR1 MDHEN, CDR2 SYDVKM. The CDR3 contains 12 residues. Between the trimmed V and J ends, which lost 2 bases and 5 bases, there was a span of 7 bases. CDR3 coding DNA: TGTGCCAGCAGTTTAAGTCCCCACGAGCAGTACTTC. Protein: CASSLSPHEQYF.

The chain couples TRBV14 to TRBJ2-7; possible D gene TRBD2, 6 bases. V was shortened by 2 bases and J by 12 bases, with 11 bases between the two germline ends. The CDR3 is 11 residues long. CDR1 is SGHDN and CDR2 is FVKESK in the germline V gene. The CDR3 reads CASSQSGLVYF. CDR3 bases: TGTGCCAGCAGCCAAAGCGGGTTGGTGTACTTC. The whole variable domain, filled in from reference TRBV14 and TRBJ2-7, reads EAGVTQFPSHSVIEKGQTVTLRCDPISGHDNLYWYRRVMGKEIKFLLHFVKESKQDESGMPNNRFLAERTGGTYSTLKVQPAELEDSGVYFCASSQSGLVYFGPGTRLTVT.

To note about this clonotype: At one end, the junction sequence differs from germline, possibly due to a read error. The CDR3 DNA reads TGCAGTGCCAGAGACAGGGGGAGTCAAGAGACCCAGTACTTC. Translated: CSARDRGSQETQYF. This chain uses TRBV20-1 with TRBJ2-5, with TRBD1 matching over 9 bases. The CDR3 contains 14 residues. The V gene's germline CDR1 is DFQATT and CDR2 SNEGSKA (reference sequence).